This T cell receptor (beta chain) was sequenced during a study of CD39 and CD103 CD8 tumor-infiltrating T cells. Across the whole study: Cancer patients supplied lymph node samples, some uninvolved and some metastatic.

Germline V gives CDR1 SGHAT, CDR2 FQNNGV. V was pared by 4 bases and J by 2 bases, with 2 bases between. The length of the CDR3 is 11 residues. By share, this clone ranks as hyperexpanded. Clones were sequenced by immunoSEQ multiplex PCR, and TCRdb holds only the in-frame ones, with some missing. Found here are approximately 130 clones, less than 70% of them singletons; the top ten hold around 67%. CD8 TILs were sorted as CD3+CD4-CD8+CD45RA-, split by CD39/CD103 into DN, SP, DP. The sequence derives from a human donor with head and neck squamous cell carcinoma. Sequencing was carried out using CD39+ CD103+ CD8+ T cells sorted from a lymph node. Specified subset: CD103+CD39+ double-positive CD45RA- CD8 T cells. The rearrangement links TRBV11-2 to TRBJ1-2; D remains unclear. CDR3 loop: CASSSNYGYTF. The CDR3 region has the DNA TGTGCCAGCAGCTCCAACTATGGCTACACCTTC.